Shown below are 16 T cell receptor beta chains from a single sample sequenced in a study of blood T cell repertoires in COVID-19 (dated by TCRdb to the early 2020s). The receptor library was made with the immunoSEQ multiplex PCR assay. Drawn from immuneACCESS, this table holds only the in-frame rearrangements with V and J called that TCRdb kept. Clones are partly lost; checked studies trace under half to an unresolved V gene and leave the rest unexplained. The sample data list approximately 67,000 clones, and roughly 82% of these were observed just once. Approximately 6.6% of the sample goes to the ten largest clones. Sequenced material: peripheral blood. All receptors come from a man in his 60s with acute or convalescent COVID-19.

The CDR3 DNA sequence: TGTGCCAGCAGCCGGCCGGGGAACTACGAGCAGTACTTC. Residues: CASSRPGNYEQYF. The chain employs TRBV5-5 and TRBJ2-7; D is possibly TRBD2 (5 bases). V lost 4 bases and J 3 bases, leaving 11 bases between the germline ends. CDR1 and CDR2 (germline): SGHKS, YYEKEE (reference sequence). The CDR3 is made up of 13 amino acids.

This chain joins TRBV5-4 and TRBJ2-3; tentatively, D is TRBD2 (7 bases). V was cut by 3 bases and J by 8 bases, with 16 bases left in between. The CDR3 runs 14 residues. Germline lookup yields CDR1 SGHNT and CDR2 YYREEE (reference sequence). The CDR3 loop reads CASSSEGGTVTQYF. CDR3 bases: TGTGCCAGCAGCTCGGAGGGGGGGACGGTTACGCAGTATTTT.

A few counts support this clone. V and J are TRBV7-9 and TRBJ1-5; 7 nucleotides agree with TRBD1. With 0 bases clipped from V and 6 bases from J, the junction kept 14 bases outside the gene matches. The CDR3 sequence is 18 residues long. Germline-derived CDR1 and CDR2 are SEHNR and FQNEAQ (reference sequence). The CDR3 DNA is TGTGCCAGCAGCTTAGCGAGCTCTCCGGGACAGACGAGTCAGCCCCAGCATTTT. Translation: CASSLASSPGQTSQPQHF. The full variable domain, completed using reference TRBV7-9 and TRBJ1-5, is DTGVSQNPRHKITKRGQNVTFRCDPISEHNRLYWYRQTLGQGPEFLTYFQNEAQLEKSRLLSDRFSAERPKGSFSTLEIQRTEQGDSAMYLCASSLASSPGQTSQPQHFGDGTRLSIL.

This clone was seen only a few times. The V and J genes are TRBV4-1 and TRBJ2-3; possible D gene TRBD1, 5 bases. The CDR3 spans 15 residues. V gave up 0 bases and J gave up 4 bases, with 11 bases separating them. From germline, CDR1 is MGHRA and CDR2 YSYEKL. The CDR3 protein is CASSQDPQGSDTQYF. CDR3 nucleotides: TGCGCCAGCAGCCAAGATCCCCAGGGTTCAGATACGCAGTATTTT.

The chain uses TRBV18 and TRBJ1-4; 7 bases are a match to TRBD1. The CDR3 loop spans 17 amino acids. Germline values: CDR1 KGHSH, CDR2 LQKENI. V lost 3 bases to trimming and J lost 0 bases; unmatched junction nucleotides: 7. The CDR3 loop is CASSPDRTGPTNEKLFF. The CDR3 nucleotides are TGTGCCAGCTCACCCGACCGGACAGGACCAACTAATGAAAAACTGTTTTTT.

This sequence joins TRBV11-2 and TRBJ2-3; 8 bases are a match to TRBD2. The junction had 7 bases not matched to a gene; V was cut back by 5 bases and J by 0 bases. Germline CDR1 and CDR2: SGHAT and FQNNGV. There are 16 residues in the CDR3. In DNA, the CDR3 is TGTGCCAGCAGCCCGGGCGGGGGGCTTAGCACAGATACGCAGTATTTT. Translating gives CASSPGGGLSTDTQYF. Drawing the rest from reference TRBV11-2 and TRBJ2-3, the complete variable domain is EAGVAQSPRYKIIEKRQSVAFWCNPISGHATLYWYQQILGQGPKLLIQFQNNGVVDDSQLPKDRFSAERLKGVDSTLKIQPAKLEDSAVYLCASSPGGGLSTDTQYFGPGTRLTVL.

As DNA, the CDR3 is TGTGCCAGTAGTATCCGGACAGTTGGAAATAGGATTCAGCCCCAGCATTTT. Amino acid sequence: CASSIRTVGNRIQPQHF. The rearrangement uses TRBV19 and TRBJ1-5; D may be TRBD1 (6 bases). This CDR3 has 17 residues. The V end lost 3 bases, the J end lost 6 bases, and 21 bases lay between the germline ends. CDR1 is LNHDA and CDR2 is SQIVND in the germline V gene (reference sequence).

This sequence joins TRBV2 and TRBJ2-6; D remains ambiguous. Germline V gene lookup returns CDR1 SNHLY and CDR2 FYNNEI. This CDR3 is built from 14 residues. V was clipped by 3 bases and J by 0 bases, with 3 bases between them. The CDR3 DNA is TGTGCCAGCAGTGACAGCTCTGGGGCCAACGTCCTGACTTTC. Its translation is CASSDSSGANVLTF.

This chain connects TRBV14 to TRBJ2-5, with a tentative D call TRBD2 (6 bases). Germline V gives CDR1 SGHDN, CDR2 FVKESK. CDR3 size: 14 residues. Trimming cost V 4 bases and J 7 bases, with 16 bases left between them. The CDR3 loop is CASSRGTWGGTQYF. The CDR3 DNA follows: TGTGCCAGCAGCCGAGGGACGTGGGGAGGGACCCAGTACTTC.

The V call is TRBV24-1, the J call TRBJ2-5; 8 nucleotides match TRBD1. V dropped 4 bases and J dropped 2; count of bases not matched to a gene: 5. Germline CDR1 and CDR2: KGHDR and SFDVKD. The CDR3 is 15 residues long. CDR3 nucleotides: TGTGCCACCAGTGACATCGGGACAGGTCAAGAGACCCAGTACTTC. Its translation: CATSDIGTGQETQYF.

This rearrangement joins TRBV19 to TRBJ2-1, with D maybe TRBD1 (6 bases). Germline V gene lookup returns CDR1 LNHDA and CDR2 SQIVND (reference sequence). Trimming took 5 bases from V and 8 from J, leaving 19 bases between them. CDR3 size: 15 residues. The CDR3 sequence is CASSSQGTKIYEQFF. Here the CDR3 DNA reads TGTGCCAGTAGTTCCCAGGGGACGAAGATCTATGAGCAGTTCTTC.

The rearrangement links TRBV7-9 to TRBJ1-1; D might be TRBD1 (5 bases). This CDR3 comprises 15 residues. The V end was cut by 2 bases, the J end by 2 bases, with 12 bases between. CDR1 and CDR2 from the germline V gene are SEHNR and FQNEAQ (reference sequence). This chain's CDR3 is CASSLIAGGNTEAFF. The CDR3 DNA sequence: TGTGCCAGCAGCTTAATCGCCGGGGGAAACACTGAAGCTTTCTTT. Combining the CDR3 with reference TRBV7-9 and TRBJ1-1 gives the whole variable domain DTGVSQNPRHKITKRGQNVTFRCDPISEHNRLYWYRQTLGQGPEFLTYFQNEAQLEKSRLLSDRFSAERPKGSFSTLEIQRTEQGDSAMYLCASSLIAGGNTEAFFGQGTRLTVV.

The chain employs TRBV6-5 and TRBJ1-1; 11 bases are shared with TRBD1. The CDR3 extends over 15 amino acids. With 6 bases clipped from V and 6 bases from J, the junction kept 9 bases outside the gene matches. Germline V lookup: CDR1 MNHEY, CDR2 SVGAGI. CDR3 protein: CASRGRTGGFAEAFF. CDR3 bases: TGTGCCAGCAGGGGGCGGACAGGGGGCTTCGCTGAAGCTTTCTTT.

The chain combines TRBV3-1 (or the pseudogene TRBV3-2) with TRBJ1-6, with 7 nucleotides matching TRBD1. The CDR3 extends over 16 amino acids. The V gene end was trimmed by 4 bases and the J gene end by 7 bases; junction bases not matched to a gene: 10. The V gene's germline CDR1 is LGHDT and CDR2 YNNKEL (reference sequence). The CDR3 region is CASSPRETGRNSPLHF. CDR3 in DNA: TGTGCCAGCAGCCCTAGGGAGACAGGGCGGAATTCACCCCTCCACTTT.

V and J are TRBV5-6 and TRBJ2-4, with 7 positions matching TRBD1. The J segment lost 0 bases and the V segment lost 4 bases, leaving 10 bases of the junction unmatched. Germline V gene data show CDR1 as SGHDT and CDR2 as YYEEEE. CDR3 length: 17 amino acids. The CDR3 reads CASSVVIRTGAKNIQYF. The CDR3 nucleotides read TGTGCCAGCAGCGTTGTAATAAGGACAGGAGCCAAAAACATTCAGTACTTC. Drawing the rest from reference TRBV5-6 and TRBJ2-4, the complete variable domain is DAGVTQSPTHLIKTRGQQVTLRCSPKSGHDTVSWYQQALGQGPQFIFQYYEEEERQRGNFPDRFSGHQFPNYSSELNVNALLLGDSALYLCASSVVIRTGAKNIQYFGAGTRLSVL.

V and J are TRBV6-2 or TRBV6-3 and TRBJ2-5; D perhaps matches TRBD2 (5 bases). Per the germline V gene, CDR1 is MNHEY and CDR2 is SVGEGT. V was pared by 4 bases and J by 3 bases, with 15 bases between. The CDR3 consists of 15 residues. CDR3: CASSSAGLGKETQYF. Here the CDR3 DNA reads TGTGCCAGCAGTTCGGCCGGACTCGGAAAAGAGACCCAGTACTTC.